This TCR beta chain was retrieved from a study of vaccination and CD4 T cells after COVID-19. Study-wide context: A few convalescent patients provided samples that were taken at day 14 and days 161 to 241 post-vaccination. General study points: Convalescent patients displayed spike mono-reactivity in 304 of 307 vaccine-specific clones.

Described time point: late sampling 161 to 241 days after vaccination in a few convalescent patients. Patients returned positive PCR results between March and December 2020, earlier than US Alpha, Beta and Delta variants. As concerns this clonotype: Its antigen is undetermined.

TCRdb called the PCR reads again in MiXCR, with one record for every CDR3 protein. The sample has just over 35,000 distinct CDR3 sequences; approximately 40% are singletons. V was pared by 8 bases and J by 1 base, with 26 bases between. The CDR3 totals 18 residues. From germline, CDR1 is SEHNR and CDR2 FQNEAQ (reference sequence). The starting material was CD4+ T cells from blood, obtained about 7 months after SARS-CoV-2 vaccination. The chain combines TRBV7-9 with TRBJ2-5; maybe TRBD1 (6 bases). The source is a human donor who had recovered from COVID-19. The CDR3 sequence is CASGLPPQGTAAQETQYF. The CDR3 DNA is TGTGCCAGCGGCCTTCCCCCACAGGGCACCGCAGCCCAAGAGACCCAGTACTTC.